A selection of T cell receptor beta chains follows, all from one sample in a study of blood T cells in healthy people across ages. TCRdb ran MiXCR on the 5' RACE reads and lists one entry per CDR3 protein. The sample holds fewer than 900,000 distinct CDR3 sequences, around half seen once. Sequencing was performed on blood. These receptors came from a woman aged 55-70 years in good health. The CDR3 runs from the conserved cysteine through the conserved F or W. Size is stated for part of the rows, as once, few or many counts, or as a class when the clone is expanded.

abundance,v_gene,len,j_gene,CDR3aa
-,TRBV7-2,16,TRBJ2-1,CASSQTGTSGNLEQFF
few,TRBV18,15,TRBJ1-2,CASSPSVASNYGYTF
-,TRBV2,15,TRBJ1-6,CASRATTGGNSPLHF
-,TRBV2,15,TRBJ2-1,CASSEGLAGGSKQFF
-,TRBV7-2,16,TRBJ1-2,CASSQMAGGYDYGYTF
many,TRBV9,15,TRBJ2-1,CASSVVAGGVGEQFF
few,TRBV2,16,TRBJ2-7,CASSASSTGYFYEQYF
-,TRBV4-2,15,TRBJ1-4,CASSQDRRLNEKLFF
-,TRBV2,12,TRBJ2-5,CASGTVQETQYF
-,TRBV5-1,14,TRBJ2-3,CASSQGFSTVTQYF
few,TRBV20-1,14,TRBJ2-5,CSARDPGLGETQYF
-,TRBV3-1,13,TRBJ1-2,CASSHTGAYGYTF
-,TRBV5-1,16,TRBJ2-3,CASSSTPDWGTDTQYF